This T cell receptor beta chain comes out of a study of cytomegalovirus exposure and HLA in healthy donors. CDR1 is SGHAT, CDR2 FQNNGV, per germline. The CDR3 has 15 residues. With 2 bases clipped from V and 3 bases from J, the junction kept 5 bases outside the gene matches. Study-level results: Association of roughly 17,000 TCR beta sequences with HLA alleles was found at 0.05 false discovery rate in a later analysis. Later on, a genetic analysis was performed. It linked a missense variant in DCLRE1C with V- and J-gene trimming of TCR beta.

PCR was performed using 60 Vbeta and 13 Jbeta primers. Assay: immunoSEQ multiplex PCR; the TCRdb copy retains only in-frame clones and omits some. Of around 110,000 clones listed, about 10% are singletons. About this clone itself: Its antigen remains unknown.

Healthy donors of bone marrow made up the group. The material sequenced was PBMCs. V and J are TRBV11-2 and TRBJ2-5; TRBD1 agrees at 8 bases. This TCR derives from a man aged 25 to 45 in good health and CMV-seronegative. CDR3: CASSLRQGTEETQYF. The DNA of the CDR3 is TGTGCCAGCAGCTTACGACAGGGGACGGAAGAGACCCAGTACTTC. Drawing the rest from reference TRBV11-2 and TRBJ2-5, the complete variable domain is EAGVAQSPRYKIIEKRQSVAFWCNPISGHATLYWYQQILGQGPKLLIQFQNNGVVDDSQLPKDRFSAERLKGVDSTLKIQPAKLEDSAVYLCASSLRQGTEETQYFGPGTRLLVL.